Listed below are T cell receptor beta chains from one sample, sequenced in a study of response to subunit inactivated influenza vaccine. TCRdb used MiXCR to reprocess the RT-PCR reads, holding one entry per CDR3 protein. The table lists 550,000 to 800,000 distinct CDR3 sequences, less than 20% of them singletons. The sequenced sample was PBMCs from blood, obtained about 11 days after vaccination. The receptor set was obtained from a man aged 50 to 60 who received an inactivated influenza vaccine. Both conserved end residues are part of each CDR3. Fields, in order: clone size, V gene, J gene, D gene, CDR3 DNA, CDR3 protein. The D gene is left open where the match is weak. Clone size is shown for a subset of rows, as once, few, many or a class of expanded clone.

abundance: many
v_gene: TRBV5-1
j_gene: TRBJ2-3
d_gene: -
CDR3nt: TGCGCCAGCAGCTTGGTTAGGGATGTGACCACAGATACGCAGTATTTT
CDR3aa: CASSLVRDVTTDTQYF

abundance: -
v_gene: TRBV28
j_gene: TRBJ1-6
d_gene: -
CDR3nt: TGTGCCAGCAGCCATCCGGGTCAAAATTCACCCCTCCACTTT
CDR3aa: CASSHPGQNSPLHF

abundance: -
v_gene: TRBV10-3
j_gene: TRBJ2-6
d_gene: -
CDR3nt: TGTGCCAGCTCCATAAGGGTACAGGCCCCCTCTGGGGCCAACGTCCTGACTTTC
CDR3aa: CASSIRVQAPSGANVLTF

abundance: few
v_gene: TRBV10-2
j_gene: TRBJ2-7
d_gene: -
CDR3nt: TGCGCCAGCAGTGACCATCACGTCCGCTACGAGCAGTACTTC
CDR3aa: CASSDHHVRYEQYF

abundance: -
v_gene: TRBV12-3/TRBV12-4
j_gene: TRBJ2-7
d_gene: TRBD1
CDR3nt: TGTGCCATCAGTTTAACGACAGGGGCTGGATACGAGCAGTACTTC
CDR3aa: CAISLTTGAGYEQYF

abundance: -
v_gene: TRBV3-1
j_gene: TRBJ2-7
d_gene: TRBD2
CDR3nt: TGTGCCAGCAGCCAACCATTACTAGCGGGAGGGTCCTACGAGCAGTACTTC
CDR3aa: CASSQPLLAGGSYEQYF

abundance: few
v_gene: TRBV9
j_gene: TRBJ2-1
d_gene: TRBD2
CDR3nt: TGTGCCAGCAGCCCGGAGACCGGGGGGTACCGTGAGCAGTTCTTC
CDR3aa: CASSPETGGYREQFF

abundance: -
v_gene: TRBV18
j_gene: TRBJ1-1
d_gene: -
CDR3nt: TGTGCCAGCTCACCGGCCGGACGGGAGAACACTGAAGCTTTCTTT
CDR3aa: CASSPAGRENTEAFF

abundance: -
v_gene: TRBV2
j_gene: TRBJ2-5
d_gene: TRBD1
CDR3nt: TGTGCCAGCCAATATCAGGGGGCGAGGGAGACCCAGTACTTC
CDR3aa: CASQYQGARETQYF

abundance: -
v_gene: TRBV7-2
j_gene: TRBJ2-5
d_gene: TRBD1
CDR3nt: TGTGCCAGCAGCTCCTGGACAGGGGCGGGAGAGACCCAGTACTTC
CDR3aa: CASSSWTGAGETQYF

abundance: -
v_gene: TRBV5-1
j_gene: TRBJ2-6
d_gene: TRBD1
CDR3nt: TGCGCCAGCAGCCTCCGGACAGGGCTGGATGGGGCCAACGTCCTGACTTTC
CDR3aa: CASSLRTGLDGANVLTF

abundance: few
v_gene: TRBV11-2
j_gene: TRBJ1-2
d_gene: -
CDR3nt: TGTGCCAGCAGCGCGGATTACGTCTATGGCTACACCTTC
CDR3aa: CASSADYVYGYTF

abundance: few
v_gene: TRBV10-3
j_gene: TRBJ2-7
d_gene: -
CDR3nt: TGTGCCATCAGTGAATCTGGCAGGCGGTACGAGCAGTACTTC
CDR3aa: CAISESGRRYEQYF

abundance: few
v_gene: TRBV28
j_gene: TRBJ1-2
d_gene: -
CDR3nt: TGTGCCAGCAGTATGATGGGGGGCTACACCTTC
CDR3aa: CASSMMGGYTF

abundance: -
v_gene: TRBV24-1
j_gene: TRBJ2-3
d_gene: -
CDR3nt: TGTGCCACCGCCGCAGGGGTTCTACCAGATACGCAGTATTTT
CDR3aa: CATAAGVLPDTQYF

abundance: many
v_gene: TRBV5-1
j_gene: TRBJ1-6
d_gene: -
CDR3nt: TGCGCCAGCGGCGGCAATTCACCCCTCCACTTT
CDR3aa: CASGGNSPLHF

abundance: -
v_gene: TRBV21-1
j_gene: TRBJ1-4
d_gene: -
CDR3nt: TGTGCCAGCAGCAAACGTACAGGGGCAGTCCAAAAACTGTTTTTT
CDR3aa: CASSKRTGAVQKLFF

abundance: few
v_gene: TRBV18
j_gene: TRBJ2-7
d_gene: TRBD1
CDR3nt: TGTGCCAGCTCATCCACCGGGACAGAGATCGAGCAGTACTTC
CDR3aa: CASSSTGTEIEQYF

abundance: many
v_gene: TRBV5-1
j_gene: TRBJ2-4
d_gene: -
CDR3nt: TGCGCCAGCAGCTTGGCGGGCAGACGGAACATTCAGTACTTC
CDR3aa: CASSLAGRRNIQYF

abundance: -
v_gene: TRBV7-9
j_gene: TRBJ2-3
d_gene: TRBD2
CDR3nt: TGTGCCAGCGGAGCAGCGGGGGGGTTTCTCACAGATACGCAGTATTTT
CDR3aa: CASGAAGGFLTDTQYF

abundance: -
v_gene: TRBV12-3/TRBV12-4
j_gene: TRBJ1-2
d_gene: TRBD1
CDR3nt: TGTGCCAGCATGAGGGGCTCACAGGGGTCGTCTGGCTACACCTTC
CDR3aa: CASMRGSQGSSGYTF

abundance: few
v_gene: TRBV9
j_gene: TRBJ2-2
d_gene: -
CDR3nt: TGTGCCAGCAGCGTACCCTACTCGGTGATCGAGGTCGACGACACCGGGGAGCTGTTTTTT
CDR3aa: CASSVPYSVIEVDDTGELFF

abundance: -
v_gene: TRBV14
j_gene: TRBJ2-7
d_gene: -
CDR3nt: TGTGCCAGCAGCCAAGGCGGGACGGTTGTTTACGAGCAGTACTTC
CDR3aa: CASSQGGTVVYEQYF

abundance: few
v_gene: TRBV15
j_gene: TRBJ2-2
d_gene: TRBD1
CDR3nt: TGTGCCACCAGCGGCAGATGGGGACAGACCCTAACCGGGGAGCTGTTTTTT
CDR3aa: CATSGRWGQTLTGELFF

abundance: many
v_gene: TRBV5-1
j_gene: TRBJ2-2
d_gene: -
CDR3nt: TGCGCCAGCAGCTTACTAGGGGAGGCCGGGGAGCTGTTTTTT
CDR3aa: CASSLLGEAGELFF

abundance: few
v_gene: TRBV28
j_gene: TRBJ1-2
d_gene: -
CDR3nt: TGTGCCAGCAGACCCCGAGGAGGAACCGGGTGGGAGTATGGCTACACCTTC
CDR3aa: CASRPRGGTGWEYGYTF